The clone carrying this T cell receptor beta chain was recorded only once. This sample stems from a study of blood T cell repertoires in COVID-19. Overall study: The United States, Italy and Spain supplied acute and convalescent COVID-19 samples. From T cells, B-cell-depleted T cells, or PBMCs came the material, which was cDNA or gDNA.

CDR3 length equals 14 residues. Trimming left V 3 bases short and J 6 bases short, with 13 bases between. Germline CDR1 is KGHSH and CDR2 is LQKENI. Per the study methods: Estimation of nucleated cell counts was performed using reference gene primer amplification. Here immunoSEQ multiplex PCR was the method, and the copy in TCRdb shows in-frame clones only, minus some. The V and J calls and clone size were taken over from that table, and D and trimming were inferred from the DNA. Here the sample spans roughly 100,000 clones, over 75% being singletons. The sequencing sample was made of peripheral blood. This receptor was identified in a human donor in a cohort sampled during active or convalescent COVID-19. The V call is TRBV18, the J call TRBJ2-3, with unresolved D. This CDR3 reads CASSPPGSADTQYF. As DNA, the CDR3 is TGTGCCAGCTCACCTCCTGGATCAGCGGATACGCAGTATTTT.